This passage covers 14 T cell receptor beta chains from one sample sequenced in a study of Graves' ophthalmopathy and Graves' hyperthyroidism. RNA served as the template for amplifying TCR beta CDR3 regions. HTBI primers primed a first-round RT-PCR, and a second-round multiplex PCR followed. Using its own MiXCR run on the multiplex PCR reads, TCRdb lists one record per CDR3 protein. The sample lists 450,000 or so distinct CDR3 sequences, under 15% occurring once. Material: blood. These receptor sequences come from a young woman with Graves' ophthalmopathy.

This clonotype was counted many times. V is TRBV30 and J is TRBJ2-6; TRBD2 agrees at 9 bases. The germline V gene has CDR1 GTSNPN and CDR2 SVGIG (reference sequence). Trimming cost V 4 bases and J 0 bases; bases outside gene matches: 4. The CDR3 is 16 amino acids. DNA for the CDR3: TGTGCCTGGACTAGCGGGGAGATCTCTGGGGCCAACGTCCTGACTTTC. It is translated as CAWTSGEISGANVLTF.

This chain connects TRBV9 to TRBJ2-5, with 12 positions matching TRBD2. J lost 1 base, V lost 4 bases, and 2 bases had no gene match. CDR3 length: 15 residues. In germline, CDR1 is SGDLS, CDR2 YYNGEE. Here the CDR3 DNA reads TGTGCCAGCAGCCCTAGCGGGGGGGCCCAAGAGACCCAGTACTTC. Translation gives CASSPSGGAQETQYF.

The genes are TRBV3-1 and TRBJ2-5; TRBD2 might be the D (5 bases). The CDR3 is 15 residues long. CDR1 is LGHDT and CDR2 is YNNKEL in the germline V gene (reference sequence). Deletions cut 4 bases from V and 2 bases from J, with 14 bases between. The chain's CDR3 is CASSPSYSGQETQYF. The CDR3 nucleotides are TGTGCCAGCAGCCCCTCCTACAGCGGTCAAGAGACCCAGTACTTC.

This clonotype was seen at least ten times. The gene calls are TRBV6-1 and TRBJ1-1; 7 positions match TRBD1. V lost 8 bases to trimming and J lost 11 bases; unmatched junction nucleotides: 11. Germline V gives CDR1 MNHNS, CDR2 SASEGT. CDR3 size: 12 residues. Here the CDR3 DNA reads TGTGCCAGCCAGGGGGGTCGAGTTTGGGCTTTCTTT. It is translated as CASQGGRVWAFF.

This clonotype was seen ten or more times. The rearrangement links TRBV4-2 to TRBJ1-2; D not certain. Germline V gene data show CDR1 as LGHNA and CDR2 as YNFKEQ. Trimming took 1 base from V and 3 from J, leaving 12 bases between them. The CDR3 consists of 15 residues. For the CDR3, the DNA is TGTGCCAGCAGCCAAGGACGGGCTGTGGACTATGGCTACACCTTC. Translating it yields CASSQGRAVDYGYTF.

This clonotype was observed many times. This sequence joins TRBV20-1 and TRBJ2-7; 8 bases fit TRBD2. V was pared by 1 base and J by 3 bases, with 8 bases of the junction left unmatched. Germline V CDR1 and CDR2: DFQATT, SNEGSKA (reference sequence). This CDR3 contains 15 residues. CDR3: CSARGLDRGGYEQYF. CDR3 coding DNA: TGCAGTGCTAGAGGACTTGATCGGGGGGGCTACGAGCAGTACTTC.

This clonotype was recorded a few times. The CDR3 protein is CASSGGVTGELFF. CDR3 bases: TGTGCCAGCAGCGGAGGGGTTACCGGGGAGCTGTTTTTT. V gene TRBV9 combines with J gene TRBJ2-2, with D possibly called TRBD1 or TRBD2 (5 bases each). The CDR3 is 13 amino acids. From germline, CDR1 is SGDLS and CDR2 YYNGEE. Trimming took 3 bases from V and 5 from J, leaving 8 bases between them.

This clonotype came up many times. V is TRBV7-3 and J is TRBJ1-1; 10 bases align to TRBD1. Trimming removed 5 bases from V and 3 bases from J; junction bases left unmatched: 6. The CDR3 runs 15 residues. Germline CDR1 is SGHTA and CDR2 is FQGTGA. CDR3 in DNA: TGTGCCAGCAGCGCCGGGACAGGGGTTTACACTGAAGCTTTCTTT. This codes for CASSAGTGVYTEAFF.

The chain employs TRBV12-3 or TRBV12-4 and TRBJ2-5; no clear D gene. V lost 4 bases, J lost 3 bases, and 9 bases lay in between. There are 13 residues in the CDR3. The CDR3 DNA reads as TGTGCCAGCAGTTCCCCGCGTGAAGAGACCCAGTACTTC. It encodes CASSSPREETQYF.

This clonotype was seen at least ten times. The rearrangement links TRBV6-1 to TRBJ1-1, with TRBD1 identical over 12 bases. Trimming took 3 bases from V and 7 from J; bases not matched to a gene: 3. The CDR3 length is 14 residues. Germline assignment: CDR1 MNHNS and CDR2 SASEGT. The chain's CDR3 is CASSEGTGGDEAFF. CDR3 bases: TGTGCCAGCAGTGAGGGGACAGGGGGCGATGAAGCTTTCTTT.

The chain joins TRBV11-2 to TRBJ2-2; D is uncertain. V was cut by 2 bases and J by 1 base, with 5 bases left in between. CDR1 and CDR2 from the germline V gene are SGHAT and FQNNGV. CDR3 length equals 14 residues. The CDR3, as DNA: TGTGCCAGCAGCTTAATCCTGAACACCGGGGAGCTGTTTTTT. This encodes CASSLILNTGELFF.

The gene calls are TRBV18 and TRBJ1-5; D possibly corresponds to TRBD1 (5 bases). Germline CDR1 reads KGHSH; CDR2 reads LQKENI. The CDR3 runs to 14 residues. V was cut by 3 bases and J by 2 bases, with 8 bases left in between. The CDR3 is CASSPGQRNQPQHF. The CDR3 DNA reads TGTGCCAGCTCACCGGGGCAGCGCAATCAGCCCCAGCATTTT.

This clonotype has just a few counts. The gene calls are TRBV7-9 and TRBJ1-2; D gene ambiguous. Germline CDR1 is SEHNR and CDR2 is FQNEAQ (reference sequence). V shed 1 base and J shed 3 bases, with 12 bases lying between them. The CDR3 is made up of 15 amino acids. The CDR3 reads CASSLGSAPDYGYTF. The CDR3 DNA sequence: TGTGCCAGCAGCTTAGGCTCGGCTCCGGACTATGGCTACACCTTC.

This clonotype was observed at least ten times. This sequence joins TRBV12-3 or TRBV12-4 and TRBJ1-5; no firm D call. The CDR3 covers 14 residues. Trimming pared 5 bases from V and 2 bases from J, leaving 10 bases between. In DNA form, the CDR3 reads TGTGCCAGCAGTGAATCATCAGGCAATCAGCCCCAGCATTTT. It translates to CASSESSGNQPQHF.